Listed here are 27 T cell receptor beta chains from one sample, sequenced in a study of metastatic and nonmetastatic thyroid tumors. No treatment of any kind had been given to any patient before thyroid surgery. Via MiXCR, TCRdb re-called the PCR reads. Of roughly 22,000 clones listed, less than 45% are singletons. The sample consisted of blood. The receptors were gathered from a male donor with papillary thyroid cancer or a benign thyroid nodule (not recorded which). Some clones in this sample may be carry-over from other donors' samples.

The chain links TRBV20-1 to TRBJ2-1; the D call may be TRBD1 or TRBD2 (5 bases each). CDR1 is DFQATT, CDR2 SNEGSKA, per germline (reference sequence). The V gene lost 6 bases and the J gene lost 2 bases, with 20 bases spanning the gap. The length of the CDR3 is 16 residues. CDR3 sequence: CSAENRGSRAYNEQFF. The CDR3 nucleotides are TGCAGTGCCGAAAACCGGGGCTCGCGGGCCTACAATGAGCAGTTCTTC.

This clone qualifies as medium-sized (0.01 to 0.1%). The rearrangement joins TRBV19 to TRBJ2-7, with 13 bases that match TRBD2. The ends lost 6 bases at V and 1 base at J; junction bases unmatched: 3. Germline assignment: CDR1 LNHDA and CDR2 SQIVND (reference sequence). The CDR3 extends over 15 amino acids. The CDR3, as DNA: TGTGCCAGTAGCCGACTAGCGGGAGGTTCCTACGAGCAGTACTTC. It translates to CASSRLAGGSYEQYF.

This clone occurred a few times. V usage is TRBV29-1 and J usage is TRBJ2-1; TRBD1 aligns across 7 bases. Germline V lookup: CDR1 SQVTM, CDR2 ANQGSEA. Unmatched junction bases numbered 8, after V lost 3 bases and J lost 3 bases. The CDR3 runs 15 residues. The CDR3 DNA reads as TGCAGCGTTGAGGTTTGGGACAGTAACTACAATGAGCAGTTCTTC. Its translation is CSVEVWDSNYNEQFF.

This clone occurred a few times. The chain joins TRBV15 to TRBJ2-1, with 11 bases matching TRBD2. J gave up 5 bases and V 1 base, and 4 bases lay outside the gene matches. Germline V gives CDR1 LNHNV, CDR2 YYDKDF (reference sequence). The length of the CDR3 is 16 residues. CDR3 in DNA: TGTGCCACCAGCAGAGGACTAGCGGGACACCACAATGAGCAGTTCTTC. Translation: CATSRGLAGHHNEQFF.

The chain recombines TRBV6-6 with TRBJ2-2; no definite D call. The CDR3 runs 16 residues. Trimming stripped 0 bases from V and 3 bases from J, with 11 bases between. CDR1 and CDR2 from the germline V gene are MNHNY and SVGAGI (reference sequence). The CDR3 DNA follows: TGTGCCAGCAGTTACTCGCCAGTCCCGTACACCGGGGAGCTGTTTTTT. Translating it yields CASSYSPVPYTGELFF.

The chain joins TRBV7-2 to TRBJ2-1; D not resolved. The CDR3 extends over 14 amino acids. Germline-derived CDR1 and CDR2 are SGHTA and FQGNSA. The V gene lost 1 base and the J gene lost 5 bases, with 9 bases spanning the gap. For the CDR3, the DNA is TGTGCCAGCAGCTTAGGTGGGTCTAACAATGAGCAGTTCTTC. Encoded protein: CASSLGGSNNEQFF.

This clone came up many times. V and J are TRBV5-5 and TRBJ1-2; D not certain. The CDR3 is 15 amino acids. The germline V and J ends were trimmed by 3 bases and 4 bases, with 16 bases remaining between them. The germline CDR1 and CDR2 sequences are SGHKS and YYEKEE (reference sequence). The CDR3 reads CASSSGPVGSYGYTF. CDR3 DNA: TGTGCCAGCAGCTCCGGCCCGGTGGGCAGCTATGGCTACACCTTC. Variable domain in full (rest from reference TRBV5-5 and TRBJ1-2): DAGVTQSPTHLIKTRGQQVTLRCSPISGHKSVSWYQQVLGQGPQFIFQYYEKEERGRGNFPDRFSARQFPNYSSELNVNALLLGDSALYLCASSSGPVGSYGYTFGSGTRLTVV.

This clone was observed at least ten times. The gene calls are TRBV29-1 and TRBJ2-2, with TRBD1 identical over 10 bases. The CDR3 sequence is 14 residues long. Unmatched junction bases numbered 3, after V lost 5 bases and J lost 3 bases. Germline CDR1 is SQVTM and CDR2 is ANQGSEA. This CDR3 reads CSVWGTGDTGELFF. The CDR3 DNA sequence: TGCAGCGTTTGGGGGACAGGGGACACCGGGGAGCTGTTTTTT.

The genes are TRBV5-1 and TRBJ1-2; 7 bases map to TRBD1. CDR3 size: 14 residues. The ends lost 0 bases at V and 4 bases at J; junction bases unmatched: 3. Germline V gene sequence: CDR1 SGHRS, CDR2 YFSETQ. The CDR3 region has the DNA TGCGCCAGCAGCTTGGCGGGACAGTCCTATGGCTACACCTTC. Protein product: CASSLAGQSYGYTF.

This clone has more than one count but fewer than ten. This chain joins TRBV30 and TRBJ1-2; D gene ambiguous. From germline, CDR1 is GTSNPN and CDR2 SVGIG (reference sequence). The CDR3 has 13 amino acids. Trimming cost V 6 bases and J 8 bases, with 19 bases left between them. The CDR3: CACTIGPPLGYTF. The DNA for the CDR3 is TGTGCCTGCACTATCGGACCACCCTTGGGCTACACCTTC.

The chain is built from TRBV6-2 or TRBV6-3 and TRBJ2-5, with a weak D call TRBD2 (7 bases). The germline V and J ends were trimmed by 8 bases and 5 bases, with 21 bases remaining between them. The CDR3 contains 15 residues. CDR1 and CDR2 (germline): MNHEY, SVGEGT. CDR3 sequence (DNA): TGTGCCAGCGCCGGTCGTGAGGAGGGGGGGGAGACCCAGTACTTC. This sequence encodes CASAGREEGGETQYF.

V is TRBV19 and J is TRBJ2-3; TRBD2 matches 8 bases. The CDR3 loop spans 15 amino acids. Germline V gene lookup returns CDR1 LNHDA and CDR2 SQIVND (reference sequence). V shed 5 bases and J 6 bases; nucleotides not matched to a gene: 10. The CDR3: CASSLGLAGLDTQYF. Written as DNA, the CDR3 is TGTGCCAGTAGTCTAGGACTAGCAGGGTTGGATACGCAGTATTTT.

Relative to its sample, this clone is medium-sized. J is TRBJ2-3 and V is TRBV6-4; 8 nucleotides match TRBD2. Losses at the gene ends were 8 bases for V and 0 bases for J; bases not matched to a gene: 4. The CDR3 loop spans 14 amino acids. Per germline, CDR1 MRHNA and CDR2 SNTAGT. As DNA, the CDR3 is TGTGCCAGCCTTACTAGCGGCAGCACAGATACGCAGTATTTT. This encodes CASLTSGSTDTQYF.

This clone was counted between two and nine times. The chain joins TRBV6-2 or TRBV6-3 to TRBJ2-7; no clear D gene. This CDR3 is built from 12 residues. CDR1 MNHEY and CDR2 SVGEGT come from the germline V gene. V gave up 2 bases and J gave up 1 base, with 3 bases separating them. The CDR3 here is CASSYRSYEQYF. The CDR3 DNA is TGTGCCAGCAGTTACAGGTCCTACGAGCAGTACTTC.

The DNA of the CDR3 is TGTGCCACCAGTGATTTTCCCTCCGGGACAGGGGTGTATGAGCAGTTCTTC. This encodes CATSDFPSGTGVYEQFF. The chain combines TRBV24-1 with TRBJ2-1; 10 positions match TRBD1. Germline CDR1 and CDR2: KGHDR and SFDVKD. The junction had 10 bases not matched to a gene; V was cut back by 1 base and J by 8 bases. This CDR3 contains 17 residues.

V usage is TRBV6-1 and J usage is TRBJ1-2, with D perhaps TRBD1 (5 bases). Germline loops: CDR1 MNHNS, CDR2 SASEGT. The CDR3 spans 16 residues. V was shortened by 2 bases and J by 4 bases, with 17 bases between the two germline ends. CDR3 bases: TGTGCCAGCAGTGAAACCTCGGGGGTCGGATCCTATGGCTACACCTTC. Translated, it gives CASSETSGVGSYGYTF.

This clone was counted only a few times. J is TRBJ2-7 and V is TRBV7-9; no firm D call. Germline values: CDR1 SEHNR, CDR2 FQNEAQ (reference sequence). CDR3 length: 11 amino acids. The V end lost 3 bases, the J end lost 5 bases, and 5 bases lay between the germline ends. CDR3 in amino acids: CASSLGNEQYF. The CDR3 region has the DNA TGTGCCAGCAGCTTGGGGAACGAGCAGTACTTC.

The rearrangement links TRBV20-1 to TRBJ2-7; perhaps D is TRBD1 or TRBD2 (5 bases each). Germline CDR1 and CDR2: DFQATT and SNEGSKA (reference sequence). Trimming shortened V by 8 bases and J by 2 bases, and 13 bases separated the two germline ends. The CDR3 length is 12 residues. The CDR3 DNA is TGCAGTACGAGAGGGGACGCCTACGAGCAGTACTTC. Its translation: CSTRGDAYEQYF.

This clone was seen at least ten times. J is TRBJ1-4 and V is TRBV2; D unclear. The CDR3 sequence is 13 residues long. The germline gives CDR1 SNHLY, CDR2 FYNNEI. V was trimmed by 7 bases and J by 5 bases, leaving 11 bases between them. The CDR3 loop is CASKADYNEKLFF. The CDR3 DNA follows: TGTGCCAGCAAGGCGGATTACAATGAAAAACTGTTTTTT. Using reference TRBV2 and TRBJ1-4 for the parts outside the CDR3, the full variable domain is EPEVTQTPSHQVTQMGQEVILRCVPISNHLYFYWYRQILGQKVEFLVSFYNNEISEKSEIFDDQFSVERPDGSNFTLKIRSTKLEDSAMYFCASKADYNEKLFFGSGTQLSVL.

This clone was seen only a few times. The chain is built from TRBV6-1 and TRBJ1-1, with TRBD1 matching over 9 bases. V lost 1 base to trimming and J lost 5 bases; unmatched junction nucleotides: 5. The germline V gene encodes CDR1 MNHNS and CDR2 SASEGT. This CDR3 comprises 15 residues. The chain's CDR3 is CASSEEGQGGTEAFF. Here the CDR3 DNA reads TGTGCCAGCAGTGAAGAGGGACAGGGAGGGACTGAAGCTTTCTTT.

This clone was detected many times. Other DNA sequences in this specimen translate into the identical CDR3. The chain combines TRBV29-1 with TRBJ2-3; D call uncertain. This CDR3 has 13 amino acids. V lost 4 bases and J lost 6, with 14 bases in between. CDR1 SQVTM and CDR2 ANQGSEA come from the germline V gene. CDR3 in DNA: TGCAGCGTTGGATCGCTCTATCCCGATACGCAGTATTTT. Protein sequence: CSVGSLYPDTQYF.

By sample share, this clone is medium-sized. This chain links TRBV6-1 with TRBJ1-1; D is undetermined. Germline V gene data show CDR1 as MNHNS and CDR2 as SASEGT. CDR3 length: 13 amino acids. Between the trimmed V and J ends, which lost 9 bases and 3 bases, there was a span of 14 bases. In DNA form, the CDR3 reads TGTGCCAGTCAGTCCAAGGAGTACACTGAAGCTTTCTTT. It translates to CASQSKEYTEAFF.

This clone was seen many times. The V call is TRBV2, the J call TRBJ2-5; 9 positions match TRBD2. Per germline, CDR1 SNHLY and CDR2 FYNNEI. The V segment lost 5 bases and the J segment 7 bases; nucleotides outside the gene matches: 14. The CDR3 loop spans 16 amino acids. The CDR3 loop is CASSTRALAGVATQYF. CDR3 nucleotides: TGTGCCAGCAGTACCCGCGCATTAGCGGGAGTGGCGACCCAGTACTTC. The full variable domain, rest sourced from reference TRBV2 and TRBJ2-5, is EPEVTQTPSHQVTQMGQEVILRCVPISNHLYFYWYRQILGQKVEFLVSFYNNEISEKSEIFDDQFSVERPDGSNFTLKIRSTKLEDSAMYFCASSTRALAGVATQYFGPGTRLLVL.

By share, this clone ranks as medium-sized. The chain is built from TRBV4-3 and TRBJ1-6, with TRBD1 matching over 10 bases. Germline V gene sequence: CDR1 LGHNA, CDR2 YSLEER. J gave up 9 bases and V 2 bases, and 4 bases lay outside the gene matches. The CDR3 length is 15 residues. CDR3 in amino acids: CASSQSGTGVSPLHF. Written as DNA, the CDR3 is TGCGCCAGCAGCCAATCCGGGACAGGGGTTTCACCCCTCCACTTT.

The genes are TRBV24-1 and TRBJ2-7, with D uncertain. Per the germline V gene, CDR1 is KGHDR and CDR2 is SFDVKD. CDR3 size: 9 residues. The CDR3 nucleotides are TGTCATGGGCCGTACGAGCAGTACTTC. Translation gives CHGPYEQYF.

This clone has a handful of counts. The chain links TRBV28 to TRBJ1-6, with D perhaps TRBD1 (6 bases). CDR1 is MDHEN and CDR2 is SYDVKM in the germline V gene. V was pared by 3 bases and J by 0 bases, with 9 bases between. The CDR3 totals 16 residues. This chain's CDR3 is CASSFGGASYNSPLHF. The DNA for the CDR3 is TGTGCCAGCAGTTTCGGGGGGGCCTCCTATAATTCACCCCTCCACTTT.

By its share, this clone is medium-sized (0.01 to 0.1%). The chain couples TRBV6-1 to TRBJ2-2; D uncertain. Per germline, CDR1 MNHNS and CDR2 SASEGT. CDR3 length equals 15 residues. Trimming shortened V by 6 bases and J by 5 bases, and 16 bases separated the two germline ends. The CDR3 DNA reads as TGTGCCAGCAGGAGTGGTGCCCTCTCGACCGGGGAGCTGTTTTTT. Protein sequence: CASRSGALSTGELFF.